This TCR beta chain was captured in a study of T cell repertoires in cytomegalovirus infection. Study background: The authors used CMV epitopes that were HLA-C-restricted (recently identified) and HLA-B-restricted (well studied). It was the public TCR beta signatures that indicated both CMV infection and matching HLA type. Notes on the study in general: Ex vivo, HLA-C-restricted CMV-specific TCR beta clonotypes prevailed over the rest of the response. Adding up the frequency of public TCR beta families identified people who carried CMV plus the relevant HLA.

This CDR3 is 19 amino acids long. After removal of 6 bases from V and 6 bases from J, the junction contained 17 bases not matched to a gene. The germline CDR1 and CDR2 sequences are SEHNR and FQNEAQ (reference sequence). This clonotype was seen only a few times. Antigen specificity is unknown. TCRdb re-derived calls from the reads in MiXCR, one entry per CDR3 protein. The repertoire holds tens of thousands of distinct CDR3 sequences, about 29% seen once, with roughly 60% in the top ten. The TCR comes from a human donor in good health (CMV status not recorded). Some clones in this sample may be carry-over from other donors' samples. Sequencing used CD8+ T cells from cultured PBMCs, obtained from culture after CMV antigen stimulation. This chain uses TRBV7-9 with TRBJ2-2, with 12 bases identical to TRBD1. CDR3 nucleotides: TGTGCCAGCAGTCAGGGACAGGGGGCGACGGCGACCCCAGCCGGGGAGCTGTTTTTT. It codes for CASSQGQGATATPAGELFF.